This T cell receptor beta chain was captured by sequencing in a study of shared clonotypes between healthy human individuals. Study-level points and caveats: An expected dependence of interdonor clonotype sharing on sequencing depth was noted.

Worth noting for this clone: Its antigen remains unidentified.

Approximately 100 million PBMCs served as the genomic DNA source for unsorted samples. Deletions cut 10 bases from V and 2 bases from J, with 17 bases between. Germline CDR1 and CDR2: SNHLY and FYNNEI. This CDR3 has 14 amino acids. Assay runs were performed at deep level. Genomic DNA (from each subset) was split evenly across several immunoSEQ plates. Profiling relied on immunoSEQ multiplex PCR, and the TCRdb table lists in-frame clones only, not all of them. The sample lists around 530,000 clones; roughly four fifths were seen once. The rearrangement links TRBV2 to TRBJ1-2; D possibly corresponds to TRBD1 (5 bases). Source material: PBMCs. The sequence came from a woman in her 40s in good health. Some clones in this sample may be carry-over from other donors' samples. The CDR3 loop reads CATTGQGPNYGYTF. Here the CDR3 DNA reads TGTGCCACGACTGGGCAGGGCCCCAACTATGGCTACACCTTC.